This TCR beta chain was profiled in a study of shared clonotypes between healthy human individuals. In the authors' workflow: ImmunoSEQ output held junction-only sequences without quality scores, so filtering differed. The repertoire was sequenced with immunoSEQ multiplex PCR; TCRdb's copy has only in-frame clones and lacks some. D and trimming come from the DNA, and the V and J calls and clone size come from that table. Counted here are about 2,500,000 clones, 90% to 95% occurring once; the ten biggest clones make up under 0.15%. Study-wide results and caveats: Limited genetic and exposure-history diversity came from having few donors. Shared clonotypes across all four donors exceeded non-shared ones in generation probability. Deeper or shallower sequencing was expected to change how clonotypes are shared among donors.

Of note for this clone: Its cognate antigen is unknown.

The specimen was naive CD4+ T cells sorted from blood. The sample's subset: CD45RA+ positively selected. The receptor comes from a man aged 18 to 29 in good health.

As DNA, the CDR3 is TGTGCCAGCAGCTGGACTAGTGAGCAGTTCTTC. This sequence encodes CASSWTSEQFF. This sequence joins TRBV6-6 and TRBJ2-1, with 7 nucleotides matching TRBD2. This CDR3 comprises 11 residues. Germline CDR1 MNHNY, CDR2 SVGAGI (reference sequence). The V segment lost 6 bases and the J segment 9 bases; nucleotides outside the gene matches: 2.